These T cell receptor beta chains were read from a single sample in a study of blood T cell repertoires in COVID-19. The assay was immunoSEQ multiplex PCR, and TCRdb's table has in-frame clones only and misses some. The table shows around 140,000 clones, with more than 75% occurring only once. Sequenced sample: PBMCs or T cells enriched from blood (not recorded which). These receptors all stem from a man in his 60s who had recovered from COVID-19. Both conserved end residues are part of each CDR3. A D gene is named only where the DNA matches it firmly. Size values are once, few and many counts, or a class for expanded clones, and some rows have none.

j_gene,v_gene,d_gene,abundance,len,CDR3nt,CDR3aa
TRBJ2-7,TRBV19,TRBD1,.,14,TGTGCCAGTTCTCGGGACAGGGCGGTGGAAGAGCAGTACTTC,CASSRDRAVEEQYF
TRBJ1-6,TRBV19,.,once,16,TGTGCCAGTAGTATAGAGGGTCCAGCGTACGATTCACCCCTCCACTTT,CASSIEGPAYDSPLHF
TRBJ2-7,TRBV14,TRBD1,.,16,TGTGCCAGCAGCCAAGTAGAGGACAGGGAAGTCTACGAGCAGTACTTC,CASSQVEDREVYEQYF
TRBJ2-5,TRBV12-3/TRBV12-4,.,.,13,TGTGCCAGCCGAGAGCGGGCCAGCGGGACCCAGTACTTC,CASRERASGTQYF
TRBJ2-3,TRBV28,TRBD2,.,16,TGTGCCAGCAGTTTACCTAGCGGCTATCAAGTGGATACGCAGTATTTT,CASSLPSGYQVDTQYF
TRBJ1-4,TRBV29-1,TRBD1,.,14,TGCAGCGTTGAAGAAGGACAGGGGGGCGGAAAACTGTTTTTT,CSVEEGQGGGKLFF
TRBJ2-7,TRBV5-4,TRBD1,.,15,TGTGCCAGCAGCTCAGATGACAGGGGTGGCTACGAGCAGTACTTC,CASSSDDRGGYEQYF
TRBJ2-2,TRBV6-5,TRBD2,once,16,TGTGCCAGCAGTTACTCGGCGGGACTAAACACCGGGGAGCTGTTTTTT,CASSYSAGLNTGELFF
TRBJ1-2,TRBV15,.,once,15,TGTGCCACCAGCAGTGCTTGGGCCGTTAACTATGGCTACACCTTC,CATSSAWAVNYGYTF
TRBJ2-2,TRBV24-1,TRBD2,.,17,TGTGCCACCAGTGGGGGTGTGGCGGGGGTGAACACCGGGGAGCTGTTTTTT,CATSGGVAGVNTGELFF
TRBJ2-2,TRBV27,.,.,16,TGTGCCAGCAGTTTTTTACCGGGGGCGAACACCGGGGAGCTGTTTTTT,CASSFLPGANTGELFF
TRBJ2-5,TRBV2,TRBD2,.,16,TGTGCCAGCAGTGAGGGAATAGCGGGACCTTGGGAGACCCAGTACTTC,CASSEGIAGPWETQYF
TRBJ2-7,TRBV2,TRBD1,.,14,TGTGCCAGCAGACCGGGACAGGGGGGTTGGGAGCAGTACTTC,CASRPGQGGWEQYF
TRBJ1-2,TRBV28,TRBD1,.,13,TGTGCCAGCCGGGACAGGGGCCCCGAAGGCTACACCTTC,CASRDRGPEGYTF
TRBJ1-1,TRBV5-5,.,.,14,TGTGCCAGCAGCTTAACCCGGGACTACGTTGAAGCTTTCTTT,CASSLTRDYVEAFF
TRBJ2-3,TRBV15,TRBD2,.,13,TGTGCCACCGGGCGGGGGAATACAGATACGCAGTATTTT,CATGRGNTDTQYF
TRBJ2-2,TRBV3-1/TRBV3-2,.,.,14,TGTGCCAGCAGCCAAACAGGATACACCGGGGAGCTGTTTTTT,CASSQTGYTGELFF
TRBJ2-7,TRBV28,.,.,13,TGTGCCAGCAGTGCCCCAGGGGCCTACGAGCAGTACTTC,CASSAPGAYEQYF
TRBJ2-2,TRBV9,.,.,12,TGTGCCAGCAGCGTAGATTACGGGGAGCTGTTTTTT,CASSVDYGELFF
TRBJ2-1,TRBV30,.,.,13,TGTGCCTGGAGTGTGAGAGGGCTGAATGAGCAGTTCTTC,CAWSVRGLNEQFF
TRBJ1-4,TRBV18,TRBD1,.,14,TGTGCCAGCAGCCTACAGGGGCTCAATGAAAAACTGTTTTTT,CASSLQGLNEKLFF
TRBJ2-7,TRBV3-1/TRBV3-2,.,.,14,TGTGCCAGCAGCCAAGATCGAGTTAGCTACGAGCAGTACTTC,CASSQDRVSYEQYF
TRBJ2-3,TRBV11-3,TRBD2,.,16,TGTGCCAGCAGCTTAGGCTCTAGCGGGAGTACAGATACGCAGTATTTT,CASSLGSSGSTDTQYF
TRBJ1-2,TRBV18,.,.,15,TGTGCCAGCTCAGTGACTGCGGGGGCCGACGGGGACTACACCTTC,CASSVTAGADGDYTF
TRBJ1-1,TRBV29-1,.,.,13,TGCAGCGTTGAGGACAGACCGGGCACTGAAGCTTTCTTT,CSVEDRPGTEAFF
TRBJ2-2,TRBV9,TRBD2,.,16,TGTGCCAGCAGCTGGACTAGCGGGGGTTACACCGGGGAGCTGTTTTTT,CASSWTSGGYTGELFF
TRBJ1-2,TRBV10-3,TRBD1,once,14,TGTGCCATCGGGAGACAACAGGGGGACTATGGCTACACCTTC,CAIGRQQGDYGYTF
TRBJ1-6,TRBV30,TRBD1,.,14,TGTGCCTGGAACCCGACAGGGGCAGGTTCACCCCTCCACTTT,CAWNPTGAGSPLHF
TRBJ1-2,TRBV27,TRBD1,.,18,TGTGCCAGCAGTTCGCCGGGACAGGGGAGTCGGGTGAACTATGGCTACACCTTC,CASSSPGQGSRVNYGYTF
TRBJ2-7,TRBV28,TRBD1,once,17,TGTGCCAGCAGTCCCTCAGTGGGACAGACTACCAGCTACGAGCAGTACTTC,CASSPSVGQTTSYEQYF
TRBJ2-1,TRBV6-5,TRBD2,few,15,TGTGCCAGCAGTATACTAGCGGGGGTTGGCAATGAGCAGTTCTTC,CASSILAGVGNEQFF
TRBJ1-5,TRBV5-5,.,.,14,TGTGCCAGCAGCTTGAGCTATAGCAATCAGCCCCAGCATTTT,CASSLSYSNQPQHF
TRBJ2-7,TRBV27,.,few,14,TGTGCCAGCAGTTTATTGGGTAGCGGATACGAGCAGTACTTC,CASSLLGSGYEQYF
TRBJ1-5,TRBV9,TRBD1,.,15,TGTGCCAGCTCGACCGGGACAGGGATTAATCAGCCCCAGCATTTT,CASSTGTGINQPQHF
TRBJ2-5,TRBV2,.,.,13,TGTGCCAGCAGTGGAGGGTCGATAGCGACCCAGTACTTC,CASSGGSIATQYF
TRBJ1-3,TRBV6-5,.,.,14,TGTGCCAGCAGTCAAACAGGGACCGGCGACACCATATATTTT,CASSQTGTGDTIYF
TRBJ1-6,TRBV27,.,once,15,TGTGCCAGCAGTTTCGATATCGGCTATAATTCACCCCTCCACTTT,CASSFDIGYNSPLHF
TRBJ2-1,TRBV19,.,.,13,TGTGCCAGTAACCCCGGGACTCAAAATGAGCAGTTCTTC,CASNPGTQNEQFF
TRBJ1-3,TRBV5-5,TRBD1,.,18,TGTGCCAGCAGTCTTGGCCCTGGCAGGGGGCAATCTGGAAACACCATATATTTT,CASSLGPGRGQSGNTIYF
TRBJ2-1,TRBV5-1,TRBD2,.,15,TGCGCCAGCAGCTTACGGGGGGGCACCTACAATGAGCAGTTCTTC,CASSLRGGTYNEQFF
TRBJ2-7,TRBV14,TRBD2,.,15,TGTGCCAGCAGCCACCCGGGACTAGGGGTTCGGGAGCAGTACTTC,CASSHPGLGVREQYF